This T cell receptor beta chain emerged from a study of monozygotic twins with inflammatory bowel disease. The CDR3 contains 12 residues. Germline assignment: CDR1 SEHNR and CDR2 FQNEAQ (reference sequence). It was approximately 3,700 ng of total RNA that each TCR library used. TCRdb processed the 5' RACE reads again and assigns one entry to each CDR3 protein, with no DNA. This repertoire includes roughly 200,000 distinct CDR3 sequences. Notes on this clonotype: Antigen: not known.

Findings and limits, study-wide: Using the inverse Simpson index, IBD patients had lower TCRbeta diversity than healthy co-twins.

The TCR originated in a human donor with ulcerative colitis or Crohn's disease, or a healthy co-twin of an affected twin (not recorded which). The chain combines TRBV7-9 with TRBJ2-1. The source material was blood. The CDR3 spells CASSFRLRIRFF.